The 30 T cell receptor beta chains below come from one sample, sequenced in a study of cytomegalovirus exposure and HLA in healthy donors. The PCR was carried out with 60 Vbeta primers and 13 Jbeta primers. Libraries were prepared by immunoSEQ multiplex PCR; TCRdb keeps only in-frame clonotypes and omits some of them. The sample carries approximately 150,000 clones, roughly 74% recorded once. Input material: PBMCs. The receptors were sampled from a man between 18 and 29 years old in good health and CMV-seropositive.

The chain employs TRBV18 and TRBJ1-1; 7 bases are shared with TRBD1. Germline assignment: CDR1 KGHSH and CDR2 LQKENI. The CDR3 loop spans 14 amino acids. J gave up 0 bases and V 3 bases, and 1 base lay outside the gene matches. CDR3 region: CASSPTGLNTEAFF. The DNA for the CDR3 is TGTGCCAGCTCACCGACAGGGCTGAACACTGAAGCTTTCTTT.

The chain joins TRBV12-2 to TRBJ2-7; TRBD2, the table's D call, was not compared with the DNA. TRBV12-2 is reported as a pseudogene. The CDR3 is 16 residues long. CDR3 sequence (DNA): TGTGCAAGTCGCTTTATAACCCTTCGCGGAGGGAACGAGCAGTACTTC. Amino acid sequence: CASRFITLRGGNEQYF.

V gene TRBV4-2 combines with J gene TRBJ2-1, with a weak D call TRBD2 (6 bases). CDR3 length: 17 amino acids. Germline values: CDR1 LGHNA, CDR2 YNFKEQ. V lost 9 bases to trimming and J lost 4 bases, with 25 bases between them. The CDR3 reads CARATWGRVADYNEQFF. The CDR3 coding sequence is TGTGCCAGGGCAACCTGGGGAAGGGTAGCGGATTACAATGAGCAGTTCTTC.

The chain uses TRBV6-1 and TRBJ1-5, with D possibly being TRBD1 (5 bases). CDR1 and CDR2 (germline): MNHNS, SASEGT. CDR3 length: 16 residues. Trimming shortened V by 4 bases and J by 0 bases, and 13 bases separated the two germline ends. CDR3 sequence (DNA): TGTGCCAGCAGTGCCATGGGGGGGTATAGCAATCAGCCCCAGCATTTT. Its protein product is CASSAMGGYSNQPQHF.

V gene TRBV5-1 combines with J gene TRBJ1-5; D is perhaps TRBD1 (6 bases). This CDR3 has 15 residues. Germline CDR1 and CDR2: SGHRS and YFSETQ. With 4 bases removed from V and 6 bases from J, the gap between germline ends came to 17 bases. The CDR3 is CASSEGGGGIQPQHF. In DNA, the CDR3 is TGCGCCAGCAGCGAAGGAGGGGGGGGGATTCAGCCCCAGCATTTT.

This sequence joins TRBV19 and TRBJ1-1; D is uncertain. The length of the CDR3 is 14 residues. Germline V lookup: CDR1 LNHDA, CDR2 SQIVND (reference sequence). V lost 8 bases and J lost 3, with 16 bases in between. The CDR3 here is CASGPRQADTEAFF. The CDR3, as DNA: TGTGCCAGTGGTCCCCGGCAGGCCGACACTGAAGCTTTCTTT.

The gene calls are TRBV5-5 and TRBJ1-4, with D possibly matching TRBD1 (5 bases). Germline V gene lookup returns CDR1 SGHKS and CDR2 YYEKEE (reference sequence). V lost 4 bases to trimming and J lost 3 bases, with 13 bases between them. The CDR3 spans 15 residues. CDR3 region: CASSRWPGPNEKLFF. CDR3 coding DNA: TGTGCCAGCAGCCGGTGGCCAGGGCCTAATGAAAAACTGTTTTTT.

V gene TRBV7-9 combines with J gene TRBJ1-5; D not resolved. V was trimmed by 2 bases and J by 7 bases, leaving 27 bases between them. The CDR3 consists of 19 residues. Germline values: CDR1 SEHNR, CDR2 FQNEAQ (reference sequence). The DNA for the CDR3 is TGTGCCAGCAGCTTAAGCGGTGGCGGAGAATATAGCGTCATACAGCCCCAGCATTTT. Amino acid sequence: CASSLSGGGEYSVIQPQHF.

This chain connects TRBV5-5 to TRBJ1-1; TRBD1 is a possible D gene (5 bases). There are 16 residues in the CDR3. Trimming took 4 bases from V and 1 from J, leaving 17 bases between them. Germline V gives CDR1 SGHKS, CDR2 YYEKEE (reference sequence). The CDR3 nucleotides read TGTGCCAGCAGCCAACAGGCTACACTTGAGAACACTGAAGCTTTCTTT. It translates to CASSQQATLENTEAFF.

The genes are TRBV5-8 and TRBJ1-2; D unclear. Germline V gives CDR1 SGHTS, CDR2 YDEGEE. CDR3 size: 18 residues. The V and J ends lost 0 bases and 0 bases respectively, with 18 bases between them. The DNA of the CDR3 is TGTGCCAGCAGCTTGGTAATTTTTTTCGGACTTTCTAACTATGGCTACACCTTC. Amino acids: CASSLVIFFGLSNYGYTF.

The chain uses TRBV5-4 and TRBJ1-1, with TRBD1 matching 8 bases. V lost 4 bases to trimming and J lost 0 bases; unmatched junction nucleotides: 14. The CDR3 consists of 18 residues. Germline CDR1 and CDR2: SGHNT and YYREEE (reference sequence). The CDR3 region is CASSLGRTGISVNTEAFF. CDR3 DNA sequence: TGTGCCAGCAGCCTAGGCCGGACAGGGATATCTGTGAACACTGAAGCTTTCTTT.

This clone was seen only a few times. Other DNA sequences in the same sample also yield this CDR3. The genes are TRBV2 and TRBJ2-1, with 8 positions matching TRBD2. The CDR3 loop spans 13 amino acids. Germline CDR1 reads SNHLY; CDR2 reads FYNNEI. V lost 8 bases and J lost 3; bases outside the gene matches: 3. CDR3 protein: CASSGTSYNEQFF. The CDR3, as DNA: TGTGCCAGCTCCGGGACTAGCTACAATGAGCAGTTCTTC.

This chain links TRBV2 with TRBJ1-5; possibly TRBD1 for D (6 bases). There are 14 residues in the CDR3. Germline loops: CDR1 SNHLY, CDR2 FYNNEI. V lost 9 bases, J lost 4 bases, and 16 bases lay in between. The CDR3 reads CASSRGGQNQPQHF. The CDR3 nucleotides read TGTGCCAGTTCTCGTGGAGGACAGAATCAGCCCCAGCATTTT.

The chain joins TRBV13 to TRBJ2-1, with D hard to call. V shed 2 bases and J shed 5 bases, with 13 bases lying between them. From germline, CDR1 is PRHDT and CDR2 FYEKMQ (reference sequence). The CDR3 has 15 residues. Here the CDR3 reads CASSLSPSENNEQFF. The CDR3 nucleotides are TGTGCCAGCAGCTTATCCCCCTCAGAAAACAATGAGCAGTTCTTC.

The J gene is TRBJ1-1, the V gene TRBV6-1; 8 bases are shared with TRBD1. CDR1 MNHNS and CDR2 SASEGT come from the germline V gene. V lost 6 bases to trimming and J lost 1 base; unmatched junction nucleotides: 4. CDR3 length: 14 amino acids. CDR3 sequence reads: CASRDRAANTEAFF. The DNA for the CDR3 is TGTGCCAGCAGGGACAGGGCCGCGAACACTGAAGCTTTCTTT.

The chain recombines TRBV10-3 with TRBJ2-7; TRBD1 aligns across 8 bases. Germline V gene sequence: CDR1 ENHRY, CDR2 SYGVKD. The CDR3 has 15 residues. With V trimmed by 7 bases and J by 1 base, 9 bases remained unmatched. The CDR3 reads CAITWGQGASYEQYF. The CDR3 bases are TGTGCCATCACATGGGGGCAGGGGGCTTCCTACGAGCAGTACTTC.

The chain couples TRBV5-1 to TRBJ2-3; TRBD1 might be the D (5 bases). The CDR3 runs 16 residues. CDR1 and CDR2 (germline): SGHRS, YFSETQ. V was cut by 5 bases and J by 6 bases, with 22 bases left in between. As DNA, the CDR3 is TGCGCCAGCAGAAGGTCTCCAAGGGGTCAGGACGATACGCAGTATTTT. It translates to CASRRSPRGQDDTQYF. The full variable domain, with the rest looked up from reference TRBV5-1 and TRBJ2-3, is KAGVTQTPRYLIKTRGQQVTLSCSPISGHRSVSWYQQTPGQGLQFLFEYFSETQRNKGNFPGRFSGRQFSNSRSEMNVSTLELGDSALYLCASRRSPRGQDDTQYFGPGTRLTVL.

The chain recombines TRBV20-1 with TRBJ2-3; no firm D call. Trimming shortened V by 6 bases and J by 6 bases, and 7 bases separated the two germline ends. The CDR3 runs to 10 residues. CDR1 and CDR2 from the germline V gene are DFQATT and SNEGSKA (reference sequence). CDR3 loop: CSAPRDTQYF. Written as DNA, the CDR3 is TGCAGTGCACCTCGGGATACGCAGTATTTT.

The chain links TRBV30 to TRBJ2-7, with D maybe TRBD2 (6 bases). Germline assignment: CDR1 GTSNPN and CDR2 SVGIG (reference sequence). This CDR3 spans 14 amino acids. V was shortened by 2 bases and J by 0 bases, with 11 bases between the two germline ends. CDR3 amino acids: CAWSSISGSYEQYF. The CDR3 DNA is TGTGCCTGGAGTTCAATTAGCGGCTCCTACGAGCAGTACTTC.

V usage is TRBV29-1 and J usage is TRBJ2-1, with D possibly TRBD2 on 6 matching bases. This CDR3 comprises 15 residues. Germline V gene sequence: CDR1 SQVTM, CDR2 ANQGSEA. V was shortened by 1 base and J by 3 bases, with 13 bases between the two germline ends. The chain's CDR3 is CSVEAGDSIYNEQFF. The DNA for the CDR3 is TGCAGCGTTGAAGCGGGAGACAGTATCTACAATGAGCAGTTCTTC.

This clone came up a few times. The V call is TRBV7-8, the J call TRBJ2-2, with D unresolved. Per the germline V gene, CDR1 is SGHVS and CDR2 is FQNEAQ. This CDR3 contains 13 residues. Trimming left V 5 bases short and J 6 bases short, with 10 bases between. In DNA, the CDR3 is TGTGCCAGCAGCCTCGGTTACGCCGGGGAGCTGTTTTTT. Its translation: CASSLGYAGELFF. Combining the CDR3 with reference TRBV7-8 and TRBJ2-2 gives the whole variable domain GAGVSQSPRYKVAKRGQDVALRCDPISGHVSLFWYQQALGQGPEFLTYFQNEAQLDKSGLPSDRFFAERPEGSVSTLKIQRTQQEDSAVYLCASSLGYAGELFFGEGSRLTVL.

The CDR3 region has the DNA TGCAGCGTTCCTACATACGGCGGGAGTAGACGCTGGTCCTACAATGAGCAGTTCTTC. Its translation is CSVPTYGGSRRWSYNEQFF. The chain is built from TRBV29-1 and TRBJ2-1; TRBD2 matches 7 bases. The V segment lost 5 bases and the J segment 1 base; nucleotides outside the gene matches: 20. Per germline, CDR1 SQVTM and CDR2 ANQGSEA. CDR3 size: 19 residues.

The chain couples TRBV25-1 to TRBJ2-4; perhaps TRBD1 as D (7 bases). CDR1 and CDR2 from the germline V gene are MGHDK and SYGVNS. Trimming pared 6 bases from V and 1 base from J, leaving 13 bases between. This CDR3 is 15 amino acids long. As DNA, the CDR3 is TGTGCCAGCAGCTCCAGGGGGGAGGCCAAAAACATTCAGTACTTC. Translation gives CASSSRGEAKNIQYF.

This clone was observed a few times. The genes are TRBV5-1 and TRBJ2-1, with 8 bases aligning to TRBD2. This CDR3 comprises 16 residues. After removal of 4 bases from V and 10 bases from J, the junction contained 16 bases not matched to a gene. Germline assignment: CDR1 SGHRS and CDR2 YFSETQ. CDR3 nucleotide sequence: TGCGCCAGCAGCGACGGAATGGCTAGCGGGCAAAGAGAGCAGTTCTTC. Amino acid sequence: CASSDGMASGQREQFF.

The genes are TRBV2 and TRBJ2-6; D unresolved. The germline V and J ends were trimmed by 3 bases and 1 base, with 7 bases remaining between them. Germline values: CDR1 SNHLY, CDR2 FYNNEI. The CDR3 length is 15 residues. The CDR3 DNA follows: TGTGCCAGCAGTGATCGGTTATCTGGGGCCAACGTCCTGACTTTC. It is translated as CASSDRLSGANVLTF.

This clone has just one count. This chain uses TRBV28 with TRBJ2-7; 8 bases align to TRBD1. With 6 bases clipped from V and 7 bases from J, the junction kept 14 bases outside the gene matches. The CDR3 consists of 15 residues. In germline, CDR1 is MDHEN, CDR2 SYDVKM. The CDR3 DNA is TGTGCCAGCAGACCACCTGGACAGGGCTCTGGGGAGCAGTACTTC. Protein product: CASRPPGQGSGEQYF.

The chain employs TRBV23-1 and TRBJ1-2, with TRBD1 identical over 8 bases. TRBV23-1 is filed as an ORF, its function uncertain. The CDR3 spans 15 residues. Trimming at V came to 1 base and at J to 6 bases, leaving 7 bases not matched to a gene. CDR3 nucleotide sequence: TGCGCCAGCAGTCAATGTTTCGGACAGGGCCATGGCTACACCTTC. It encodes CASSQCFGQGHGYTF.

The V and J genes are TRBV14 and TRBJ2-1, with D perhaps TRBD1 (7 bases). This CDR3 region has 13 residues. Trimming pared 5 bases from V and 9 bases from J, leaving 14 bases between. In germline, CDR1 is SGHDN, CDR2 FVKESK. CDR3 protein: CASSGGGQREQFF. The CDR3 DNA sequence: TGTGCCAGCAGCGGAGGGGGACAGCGTGAGCAGTTCTTC.

This sequence joins TRBV7-2 and TRBJ2-7, with unresolved D. CDR3 length: 12 amino acids. The V gene's germline CDR1 is SGHTA and CDR2 FQGNSA. V shed 1 base and J shed 6 bases, with 7 bases lying between them. This CDR3 is CASSLGLGEQYF. DNA for the CDR3: TGTGCCAGCAGCTTAGGTCTCGGCGAGCAGTACTTC.

About this clone: The sample carries other DNA sequences with the same CDR3. CDR3: CASQSSSSYEQYF. The DNA of the CDR3 is TGCGCCAGCCAGTCCTCCAGCTCCTACGAGCAGTACTTC. This chain uses TRBV10-1 with TRBJ2-7; D remains ambiguous. The length of the CDR3 is 13 residues. Germline-derived CDR1 and CDR2 are WNHNN and SYGVQD (reference sequence). Trimming stripped 8 bases from V and 0 bases from J, with 11 bases between.